The 22 T cell receptor beta chains below all came from one sample that was sequenced in a study of OX40 agonist ivuxolimab in advanced cancers. Generated by immunoSEQ multiplex PCR, the TCRdb table keeps only in-frame clones and is missing some. The sample carries approximately 78,000 clones, roughly 83% recorded once. Specimen: CD4+ or CD8+ T cells sorted from blood, collected in a trial of the OX40 agonist ivuxolimab. The receptors stem from an adult with an advanced solid tumor such as melanoma, head and neck, liver or kidney cancer.

V and J are TRBV29-1 and TRBJ2-5; the match to TRBD1 covers 7 bases. V trimming: 1 base; J trimming: 9 bases; junction bases outside the gene matches: 11. Germline values: CDR1 SQVTM, CDR2 ANQGSEA. The CDR3 is 14 amino acids. CDR3 bases: TGCAGCGTTGAAGCGGGGCAGGGGGATGAGGCCCAGTACTTC. Translation gives CSVEAGQGDEAQYF.

V and J are TRBV6-1 and TRBJ2-4, with 10 bases that match TRBD2. Germline assignment: CDR1 MNHNS and CDR2 SASEGT. CDR3 length: 16 amino acids. With V trimmed by 3 bases and J by 1 base, 3 bases remained unmatched. The CDR3, as DNA: TGTGCCAGCAGTGATATGGGACTAGCGGCCAAAAACATTCAGTACTTC. Amino acids: CASSDMGLAAKNIQYF.

The chain uses TRBV4-3 and TRBJ2-3; D possibly corresponds to TRBD1 (6 bases). The CDR3 runs 14 residues. Germline CDR1 is LGHNA and CDR2 is YSLEER. V shed 1 base and J shed 4 bases, with 9 bases lying between them. Written as DNA, the CDR3 is TGCGCCAGCAGCCAAGTCAGGGGCCCAGATACGCAGTATTTT. Translated: CASSQVRGPDTQYF.

The V call is TRBV4-2, the J call TRBJ2-2; a possible D gene is TRBD1 (6 bases). In germline, CDR1 is LGHNA, CDR2 YNFKEQ. The CDR3 is 16 amino acids. V lost 4 bases and J 4 bases, leaving 16 bases between the germline ends. The CDR3 reads CASSLLQGGSTGELFF. Written as DNA, the CDR3 is TGTGCCAGCAGCCTCTTACAGGGTGGGAGCACCGGGGAGCTGTTTTTT.

V usage is TRBV5-1 and J usage is TRBJ2-2, with D perhaps TRBD2 (6 bases). CDR3 length: 16 residues. The V and J ends lost 7 bases and 4 bases respectively, with 20 bases between them. Looked up from germline, CDR1 is SGHRS and CDR2 is YFSETQ. The CDR3, as DNA: TGCGCCAGCGCCCCCTCACGCGGGATGGGCACCGGGGAGCTGTTTTTT. Protein product: CASAPSRGMGTGELFF.

Only a few counts were recorded for this clone. J is TRBJ1-1 and V is TRBV27; TRBD1 aligns across 10 bases. The CDR3 has 16 residues. Germline V gene data show CDR1 as MNHEY and CDR2 as SMNVEV (reference sequence). The trim removed 0 bases at V and 5 bases at J, leaving 6 bases unmatched. For the CDR3, the DNA is TGTGCCAGCAGTTTATCGGGACAGGGGAGGTCTACTGAAGCTTTCTTT. It specifies CASSLSGQGRSTEAFF.

The chain is built from TRBV2 and TRBJ2-7; the match to TRBD2 covers 11 bases. There are 16 residues in the CDR3. Looked up from germline, CDR1 is SNHLY and CDR2 is FYNNEI. V lost 6 bases, J lost 4 bases, and 11 bases stayed unmatched. The CDR3 loop reads CASSLSPLAGGYEQYF. The CDR3, as DNA: TGTGCCAGCAGCCTCAGCCCTCTAGCGGGAGGATACGAGCAGTACTTC.

The gene calls are TRBV4-1 and TRBJ1-4; D unclear. CDR3 size: 16 residues. Trimming shortened V by 0 bases and J by 8 bases, and 16 bases separated the two germline ends. Germline loops: CDR1 MGHRA, CDR2 YSYEKL. CDR3 sequence reads: CASSQEAAPDREKLFF. The CDR3 nucleotides are TGCGCCAGCAGCCAAGAAGCGGCTCCGGATCGGGAAAAACTGTTTTTT.

This chain connects TRBV29-1 to TRBJ1-6, with D tentatively TRBD1 (5 bases). This CDR3 comprises 14 residues. V was trimmed by 3 bases and J by 4 bases, leaving 10 bases between them. Germline CDR1 and CDR2: SQVTM and ANQGSEA. This CDR3 is CSVDTGTYNSPLHF. CDR3 nucleotide sequence: TGCAGCGTTGATACAGGCACTTATAATTCACCCCTCCACTTT.

The chain links TRBV29-1 to TRBJ2-7, with TRBD1 matching 8 bases. CDR1 is SQVTM, CDR2 ANQGSEA, per germline. V lost 4 bases, J lost 3 bases, and 5 bases stayed unmatched. The CDR3 spans 13 residues. CDR3 DNA: TGCAGCGTTGGGCGGGACAGGATCTACGAGCAGTACTTC. Protein: CSVGRDRIYEQYF.

This chain links TRBV7-9 with TRBJ2-3, with a tentative D call TRBD1 (6 bases). The V end lost 1 base, the J end lost 1 base, and 6 bases lay between the germline ends. This CDR3 comprises 14 residues. The germline CDR1 and CDR2 sequences are SEHNR and FQNEAQ (reference sequence). CDR3 nucleotide sequence: TGTGCCAGCAGCTTAGGGACAGGCACAGATACGCAGTATTTT. Translated, it gives CASSLGTGTDTQYF.

This chain connects TRBV9 to TRBJ1-5; D is possibly TRBD1 (6 bases). This CDR3 comprises 13 residues. V was shortened by 0 bases and J by 7 bases, with 8 bases between the two germline ends. The germline CDR1 and CDR2 sequences are SGDLS and YYNGEE. CDR3 in amino acids: CASSVGGGQPQHF. The CDR3 DNA is TGTGCCAGCAGCGTAGGAGGGGGACAGCCCCAGCATTTT.

The chain couples TRBV2 to TRBJ2-1; 10 bases map to TRBD1. V gave up 11 bases and J gave up 1 base; unmatched junction bases: 5. CDR1 SNHLY and CDR2 FYNNEI come from the germline V gene. CDR3 length: 14 residues. The CDR3 region is CAAGTGVSYNEQFF. CDR3 sequence (DNA): TGTGCCGCAGGGACAGGGGTTTCCTACAATGAGCAGTTCTTC.

This clone came up a few times. This chain links TRBV5-4 with TRBJ2-2, with 10 bases lining up with TRBD2. The CDR3 has 15 amino acids. V shed 6 bases and J 3 bases; nucleotides not matched to a gene: 5. Germline loops: CDR1 SGHNT, CDR2 YYREEE (reference sequence). The CDR3 spells CASTTGLADTGELFF. For the CDR3, the DNA is TGTGCCAGCACCACCGGACTAGCGGACACCGGGGAGCTGTTTTTT.

A word on this clone: Compared with germline, one end of the junction differs, possibly owing to a read error. The chain is built from TRBV18 and TRBJ2-7, with a tentative D call TRBD2 (5 bases). This CDR3 has 14 amino acids. Germline V gives CDR1 KGHSH, CDR2 LQKENI. DNA for the CDR3: TGTGCCAGCTCACCCGGGGTAGGGTCCTACGAGCAGTGCTTC. The encoded protein is CASSPGVGSYEQCF.

The table lists this clone with a count of one. This chain connects TRBV6-5 to TRBJ2-2, with D hard to call. The germline V gene has CDR1 MNHEY and CDR2 SVGAGI. CDR3 length: 13 residues. V lost 6 bases, J lost 7 bases, and 12 bases lay in between. The CDR3 loop is CASRPDGNGELFF. As DNA, the CDR3 is TGTGCCAGCAGACCTGACGGTAACGGGGAGCTGTTTTTT.

The chain couples TRBV9 to TRBJ2-4, with 8 bases identical to TRBD1. The CDR3 consists of 14 residues. V lost 4 bases to trimming and J lost 6 bases; unmatched junction nucleotides: 6. Germline V CDR1 and CDR2: SGDLS, YYNGEE. CDR3 DNA sequence: TGTGCCAGCAGCCCTCGGACAGGGTCAAACATTCAGTACTTC. Its translation is CASSPRTGSNIQYF. The full variable domain, rest sourced from reference TRBV9 and TRBJ2-4, is DSGVTQTPKHLITATGQRVTLRCSPRSGDLSVYWYQQSLDQGLQFLIQYYNGEERAKGNILERFSAQQFPDLHSELNLSSLELGDSALYFCASSPRTGSNIQYFGAGTRLSVL.

This chain connects TRBV30 to TRBJ2-6; perhaps D is TRBD1 or TRBD2 (5 bases each). V was pared by 2 bases and J by 0 bases, with 14 bases between. The CDR3 consists of 17 residues. The germline V gene encodes CDR1 GTSNPN and CDR2 SVGIG (reference sequence). CDR3 DNA: TGTGCCTGGAGTTCCGGGACGGGGATCTCTGGGGCCAACGTCCTGACTTTC. Translated: CAWSSGTGISGANVLTF.

CDR3 DNA: TGTGCCAGCAGCCACGGACTGAACACTGAAGCTTTCTTT. Protein product: CASSHGLNTEAFF. This chain connects TRBV14 to TRBJ1-1, with D uncertain. The V and J ends lost 3 bases and 0 bases respectively, with 5 bases between them. The CDR3 runs 13 residues. Germline V gene sequence: CDR1 SGHDN, CDR2 FVKESK.

The chain employs TRBV19 and TRBJ2-7; D not resolved. Deletions cut 1 base from V and 2 bases from J, with 15 bases between. This CDR3 spans 16 amino acids. The germline gives CDR1 LNHDA, CDR2 SQIVND (reference sequence). CDR3 sequence reads: CASSIGVWEQAYEQYF. Here the CDR3 DNA reads TGTGCCAGTAGTATAGGCGTTTGGGAACAAGCCTACGAGCAGTACTTC.

This sequence joins TRBV19 and TRBJ1-5; 10 bases match TRBD1. Germline V gene sequence: CDR1 LNHDA, CDR2 SQIVND (reference sequence). This CDR3 is 15 amino acids long. V lost 6 bases, J lost 6 bases, and 8 bases stayed unmatched. CDR3: CASRRPGQGPQPQHF. The CDR3 nucleotides read TGTGCCAGTAGGCGACCGGGACAGGGGCCTCAGCCCCAGCATTTT.

V usage is TRBV6-5 and J usage is TRBJ2-1, with D maybe TRBD1 (6 bases). Germline V lookup: CDR1 MNHEY, CDR2 SVGAGI. The CDR3 totals 15 residues. The ends were cut back, 5 bases at V and 4 bases at J, with 15 bases in the middle. The chain's CDR3 is CASSATGIGYNEQFF. CDR3 coding DNA: TGTGCCAGCAGTGCCACAGGGATTGGGTACAATGAGCAGTTCTTC.